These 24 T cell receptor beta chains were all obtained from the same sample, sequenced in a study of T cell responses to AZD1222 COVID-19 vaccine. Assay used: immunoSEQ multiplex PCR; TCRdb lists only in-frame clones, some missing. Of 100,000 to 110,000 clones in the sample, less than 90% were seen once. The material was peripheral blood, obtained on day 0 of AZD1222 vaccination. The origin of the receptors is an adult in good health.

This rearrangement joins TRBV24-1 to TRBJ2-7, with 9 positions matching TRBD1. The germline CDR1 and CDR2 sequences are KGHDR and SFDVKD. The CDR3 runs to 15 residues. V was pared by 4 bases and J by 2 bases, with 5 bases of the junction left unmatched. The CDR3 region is CATSEEGQGTYEQYF. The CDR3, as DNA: TGTGCCACCAGTGAGGAGGGACAGGGCACCTACGAGCAGTACTTC.

The chain's CDR3 is CASSEQVEQYF. The DNA for the CDR3 is TGTGCCAGCAGTGAACAGGTCGAGCAGTACTTC. The chain carries TRBV2 and TRBJ2-7; D not resolved. The V end lost 2 bases, the J end lost 6 bases, and 5 bases lay between the germline ends. From germline, CDR1 is SNHLY and CDR2 FYNNEI. CDR3 length equals 11 residues.

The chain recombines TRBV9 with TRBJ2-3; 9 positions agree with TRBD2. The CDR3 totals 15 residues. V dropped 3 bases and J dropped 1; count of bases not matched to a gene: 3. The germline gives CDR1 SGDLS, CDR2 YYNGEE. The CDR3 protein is CASSASGKGTDTQYF. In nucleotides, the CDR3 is TGTGCCAGCAGCGCTAGCGGGAAGGGCACAGATACGCAGTATTTT.

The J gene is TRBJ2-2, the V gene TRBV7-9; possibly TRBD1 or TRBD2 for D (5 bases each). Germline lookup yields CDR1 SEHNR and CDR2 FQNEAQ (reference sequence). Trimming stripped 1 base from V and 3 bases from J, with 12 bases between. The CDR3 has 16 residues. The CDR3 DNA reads TGTGCCAGCAGCTTAGGGGTAGGGGAGCACACCGGGGAGCTGTTTTTT. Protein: CASSLGVGEHTGELFF.

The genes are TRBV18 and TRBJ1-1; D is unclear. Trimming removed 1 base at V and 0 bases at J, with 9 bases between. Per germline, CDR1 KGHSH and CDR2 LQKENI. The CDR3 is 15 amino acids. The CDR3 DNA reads TGTGCCAGCTCACCACTCGAGTTGATGAACACTGAAGCTTTCTTT. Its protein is CASSPLELMNTEAFF.

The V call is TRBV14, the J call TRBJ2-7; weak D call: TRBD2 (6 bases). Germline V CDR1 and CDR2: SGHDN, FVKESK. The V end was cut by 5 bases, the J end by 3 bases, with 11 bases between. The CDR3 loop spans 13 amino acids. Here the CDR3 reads CASSYAGYYEQYF. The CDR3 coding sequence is TGTGCCAGCAGCTACGCGGGGTACTACGAGCAGTACTTC.

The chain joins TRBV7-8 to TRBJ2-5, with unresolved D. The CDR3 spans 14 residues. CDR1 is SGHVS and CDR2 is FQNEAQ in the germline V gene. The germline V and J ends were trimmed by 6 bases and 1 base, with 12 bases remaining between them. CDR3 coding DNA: TGTGCCAGCAGTAACGGGTACTTCCAAGAGACCCAGTACTTC. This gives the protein CASSNGYFQETQYF.

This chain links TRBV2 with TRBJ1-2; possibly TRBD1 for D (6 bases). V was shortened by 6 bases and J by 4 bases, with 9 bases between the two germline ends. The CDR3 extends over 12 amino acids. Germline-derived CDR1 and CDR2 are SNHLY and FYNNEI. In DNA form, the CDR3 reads TGTGCCAGCAGGGACAGCCCCTATGGCTACACCTTC. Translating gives CASRDSPYGYTF.

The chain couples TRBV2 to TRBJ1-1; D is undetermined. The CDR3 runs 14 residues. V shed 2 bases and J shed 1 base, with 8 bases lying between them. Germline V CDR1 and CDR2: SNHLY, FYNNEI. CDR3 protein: CASSEPRQNTEAFF. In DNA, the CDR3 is TGTGCCAGCAGTGAACCCCGACAGAACACTGAAGCTTTCTTT.

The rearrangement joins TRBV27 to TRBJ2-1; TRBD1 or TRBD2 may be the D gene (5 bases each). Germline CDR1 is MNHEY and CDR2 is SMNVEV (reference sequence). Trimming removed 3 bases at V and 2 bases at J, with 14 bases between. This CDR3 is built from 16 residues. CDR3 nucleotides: TGTGCCAGCAGTTTTGAAGGGGAGATCCCCTACAATGAGCAGTTCTTC. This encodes CASSFEGEIPYNEQFF.

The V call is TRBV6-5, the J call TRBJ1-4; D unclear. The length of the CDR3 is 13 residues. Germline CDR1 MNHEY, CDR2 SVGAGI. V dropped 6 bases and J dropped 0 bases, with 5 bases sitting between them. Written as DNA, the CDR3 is TGTGCCAGCAGAAGCGCAACTAATGAAAAACTGTTTTTT. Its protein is CASRSATNEKLFF.

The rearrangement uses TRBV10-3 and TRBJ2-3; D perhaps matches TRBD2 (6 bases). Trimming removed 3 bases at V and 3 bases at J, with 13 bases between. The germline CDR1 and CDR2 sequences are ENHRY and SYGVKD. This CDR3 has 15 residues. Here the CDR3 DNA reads TGTGCCATCAGTGACTCGGGTGGGGGGACAGATACGCAGTATTTT. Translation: CAISDSGGGTDTQYF.

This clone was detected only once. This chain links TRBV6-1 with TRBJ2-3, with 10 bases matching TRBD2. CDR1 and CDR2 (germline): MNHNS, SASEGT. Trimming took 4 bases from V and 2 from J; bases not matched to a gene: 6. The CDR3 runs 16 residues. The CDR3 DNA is TGTGCCAGCAGTGTAGCGGGAGGCTATGACACAGATACGCAGTATTTT. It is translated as CASSVAGGYDTDTQYF.

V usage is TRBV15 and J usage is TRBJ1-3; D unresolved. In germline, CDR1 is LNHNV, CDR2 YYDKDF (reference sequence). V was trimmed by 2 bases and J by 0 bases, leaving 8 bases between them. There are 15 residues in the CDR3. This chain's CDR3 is CATSRTQISGNTIYF. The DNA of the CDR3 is TGTGCCACCAGCAGAACACAAATCTCTGGAAACACCATATATTTT.

CDR3 loop: CASSLKRESYNEQFF. The CDR3 DNA reads as TGTGCCAGCAGCTTGAAACGGGAATCCTACAATGAGCAGTTCTTC. This chain joins TRBV5-6 and TRBJ2-1; TRBD2 is a possible D gene (5 bases). The CDR3 length is 15 residues. The germline V gene encodes CDR1 SGHDT and CDR2 YYEEEE. With 1 base removed from V and 1 base from J, the gap between germline ends came to 9 bases.

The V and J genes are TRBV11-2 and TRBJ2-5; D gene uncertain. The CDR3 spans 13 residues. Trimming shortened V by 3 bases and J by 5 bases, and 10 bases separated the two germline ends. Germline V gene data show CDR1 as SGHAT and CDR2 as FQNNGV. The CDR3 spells CASSFGGPETQYF. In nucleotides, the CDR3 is TGTGCCAGCAGCTTCGGTGGGCCGGAGACCCAGTACTTC. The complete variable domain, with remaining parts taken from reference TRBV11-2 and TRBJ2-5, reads EAGVAQSPRYKIIEKRQSVAFWCNPISGHATLYWYQQILGQGPKLLIQFQNNGVVDDSQLPKDRFSAERLKGVDSTLKIQPAKLEDSAVYLCASSFGGPETQYFGPGTRLLVL.

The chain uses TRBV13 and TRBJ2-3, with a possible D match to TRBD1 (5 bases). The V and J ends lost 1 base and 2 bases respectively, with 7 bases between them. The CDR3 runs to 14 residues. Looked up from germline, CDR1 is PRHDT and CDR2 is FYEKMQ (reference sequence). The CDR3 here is CASSLADNTDTQYF. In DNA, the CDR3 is TGTGCCAGCAGCTTAGCGGACAACACAGATACGCAGTATTTT. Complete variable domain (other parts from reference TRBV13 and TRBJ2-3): AAGVIQSPRHLIKEKRETATLKCYPIPRHDTVYWYQQGPGQDPQFLISFYEKMQSDKGSIPDRFSAQQFSDYHSELNMSSLELGDSALYFCASSLADNTDTQYFGPGTRLTVL.

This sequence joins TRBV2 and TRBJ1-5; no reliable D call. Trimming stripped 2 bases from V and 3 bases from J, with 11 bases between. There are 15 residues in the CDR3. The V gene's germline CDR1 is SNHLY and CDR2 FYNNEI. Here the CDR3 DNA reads TGTGCCAGCAGTGAAACTGGGGTAAACAATCAGCCCCAGCATTTT. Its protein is CASSETGVNNQPQHF.

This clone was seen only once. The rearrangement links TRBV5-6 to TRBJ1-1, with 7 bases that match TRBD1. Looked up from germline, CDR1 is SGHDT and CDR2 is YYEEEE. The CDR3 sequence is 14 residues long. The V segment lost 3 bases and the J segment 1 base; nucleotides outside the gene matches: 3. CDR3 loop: CASSSRTGNTEAFF. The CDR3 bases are TGTGCCAGCAGCTCTCGGACAGGGAACACTGAAGCTTTCTTT.

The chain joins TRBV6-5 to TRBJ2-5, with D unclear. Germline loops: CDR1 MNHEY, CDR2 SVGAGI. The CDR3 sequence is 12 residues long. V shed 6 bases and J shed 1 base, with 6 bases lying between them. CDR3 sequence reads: CASRTLQETQYF. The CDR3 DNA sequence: TGTGCCAGCAGGACCCTCCAAGAGACCCAGTACTTC.

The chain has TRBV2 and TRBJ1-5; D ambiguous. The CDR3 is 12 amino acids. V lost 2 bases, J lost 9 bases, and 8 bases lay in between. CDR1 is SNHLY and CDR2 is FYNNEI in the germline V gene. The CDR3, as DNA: TGTGCCAGCAGTGAATCCTCGGGGCCCCAGCATTTT. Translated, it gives CASSESSGPQHF.

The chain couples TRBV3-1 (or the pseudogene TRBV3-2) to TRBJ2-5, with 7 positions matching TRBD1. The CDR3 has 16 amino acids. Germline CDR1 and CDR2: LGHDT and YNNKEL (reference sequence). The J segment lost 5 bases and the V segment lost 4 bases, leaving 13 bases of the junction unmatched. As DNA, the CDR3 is TGTGCCAGCAGCCCTACACAGAACAGGGGTCGGGAGACCCAGTACTTC. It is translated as CASSPTQNRGRETQYF.

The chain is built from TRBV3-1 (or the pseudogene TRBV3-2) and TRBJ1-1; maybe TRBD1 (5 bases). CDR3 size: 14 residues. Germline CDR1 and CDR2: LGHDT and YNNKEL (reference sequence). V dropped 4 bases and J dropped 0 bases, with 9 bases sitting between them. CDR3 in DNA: TGTGCCAGCAGCCCGGGACGGCTGAACACTGAAGCTTTCTTT. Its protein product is CASSPGRLNTEAFF.

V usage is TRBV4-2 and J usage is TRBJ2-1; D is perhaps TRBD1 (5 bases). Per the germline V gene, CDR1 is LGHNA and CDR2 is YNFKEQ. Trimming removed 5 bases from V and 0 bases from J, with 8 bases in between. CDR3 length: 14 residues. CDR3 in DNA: TGTGCCAGCAGCACAGGTAGCTCCTACAATGAGCAGTTCTTC. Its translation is CASSTGSSYNEQFF.